This T cell receptor beta chain was sequenced for a study of shared clonotypes between healthy human individuals. The CDR3 extends over 15 amino acids. Looked up from germline, CDR1 is MDHEN and CDR2 is SYDVKM. The V gene end was trimmed by 11 bases and the J gene end by 3 bases; junction bases not matched to a gene: 12. Naive CD8 isolation took CD45RO-negative cells positively selected for CCR7 and excluded terminally differentiated effector memory CD45RA+ cells. TCRdb keeps only in-frame clones here, not all; method: immunoSEQ multiplex PCR. The sample includes roughly 2 million clones, approximately 94% seen only once; the top ten take approximately 1.2%.

The sample consisted of naive CD8+ T cells sorted from blood. This chain joins TRBV28 and TRBJ1-2; 10 bases agree with TRBD1. The clonotype comes from a man between 18 and 35 years old in good health. The CDR3 loop reads CAWGGTGERDYGYTF. In DNA form, the CDR3 reads TGTGCCTGGGGGGGGACAGGGGAAAGGGACTATGGCTACACCTTC.